What follows describes a single T cell receptor beta chain. The CDR3 runs to 16 residues. In the PCR, 60 Vbeta and 13 Jbeta primers were used. Sequenced by immunoSEQ multiplex PCR; TCRdb stores in-frame clones only, minus some. The sample lists around 120,000 clones, 80% to 85% occurring once. This record comes from a study of cytomegalovirus exposure and HLA in healthy donors. The sequenced sample was PBMCs. V usage is TRBV21-1 and J usage is TRBJ2-1; TRBD2, the table's D call, was not compared with the DNA. TRBV21-1 is labeled a pseudogene. The clonotype was recovered from a woman aged 25 to 39 in good health and CMV-seronegative. CDR3 sequence reads: CASSRRASGRALEQFF. The DNA of the CDR3 is TGTGCCAGCAGCAGAAGGGCTAGCGGGAGAGCCCTTGAGCAGTTCTTC.